These 13 T cell receptor beta chains originate from one sample sequenced in a study of T cell changes during pregnancy in multiple sclerosis. The repertoire was sequenced with immunoSEQ multiplex PCR; TCRdb's copy has only in-frame clones and lacks some. Among about 87,000 clones listed, roughly 95% were seen once. The input for sequencing was peripheral blood, taken in the third trimester of pregnancy. All receptors come from a female donor in good health, enrolled as a control in a pregnancy study.

J is TRBJ2-1 and V is TRBV4-1; D is perhaps TRBD1 (8 bases). This CDR3 has 18 amino acids. V lost 0 bases and J lost 7, with 22 bases in between. The V gene's germline CDR1 is MGHRA and CDR2 YSYEKL. CDR3 amino acids: CASSQDGAGGGSWNEQFF. In DNA form, the CDR3 reads TGCGCCAGCAGCCAAGACGGGGCAGGGGGCGGGAGTTGGAATGAGCAGTTCTTC.

This clone is a singleton in its sample. This chain links TRBV27 with TRBJ2-7, with TRBD1 matching over 9 bases. In germline, CDR1 is MNHEY, CDR2 SMNVEV (reference sequence). The junction had 5 bases not matched to a gene; V was cut back by 5 bases and J by 0 bases. The CDR3 is 15 amino acids. In DNA, the CDR3 is TGTGCCAGCAGTCTCGGGACAGGGTTCTCCTACGAGCAGTACTTC. Its protein is CASSLGTGFSYEQYF.

The V call is TRBV5-1, the J call TRBJ2-1; 9 nucleotides agree with TRBD2. V shed 0 bases, J shed 4 bases, and the junction held 5 bases outside the gene matches. The CDR3 consists of 16 residues. Germline V CDR1 and CDR2: SGHRS, YFSETQ. CDR3 bases: TGCGCCAGCAGCTTGGAGAGCGGGGGGTTTTACAATGAGCAGTTCTTC. Its protein product is CASSLESGGFYNEQFF.

Of note for this clone: The sample has other DNA sequences that encode this CDR3 too. The chain joins TRBV2 to TRBJ2-5; no firm D call. Trimming cost V 4 bases and J 3 bases, with 3 bases left between them. The CDR3 runs to 11 residues. Germline V gene sequence: CDR1 SNHLY, CDR2 FYNNEI. The CDR3 DNA reads as TGTGCCAGCAGTGCCGAAGAGACCCAGTACTTC. Translated, it gives CASSAEETQYF.

CDR3 DNA: TGTGCCAGCAGGTCCGACAGGGTTCGGGGCACAGATACGCAGTATTTT. Amino acid sequence: CASRSDRVRGTDTQYF. The chain links TRBV7-9 to TRBJ2-3; TRBD1 matches at 7 bases. This CDR3 has 16 amino acids. V was pared by 6 bases and J by 1 base, with 10 bases of the junction left unmatched. Germline assignment: CDR1 SEHNR and CDR2 FQNEAQ (reference sequence).

The sample holds one count of this clone. The rearrangement uses TRBV11-2 and TRBJ2-7, with 7 bases aligning to TRBD2. The CDR3 runs to 15 residues. Germline assignment: CDR1 SGHAT and CDR2 FQNNGV. Trimming took 3 bases from V and 2 from J; bases not matched to a gene: 7. This chain's CDR3 is CASSLIAGQPYEQYF. In DNA form, the CDR3 reads TGTGCCAGCAGCTTGATAGCGGGCCAACCCTACGAGCAGTACTTC. Full variable domain (missing parts from reference TRBV11-2 and TRBJ2-7): EAGVAQSPRYKIIEKRQSVAFWCNPISGHATLYWYQQILGQGPKLLIQFQNNGVVDDSQLPKDRFSAERLKGVDSTLKIQPAKLEDSAVYLCASSLIAGQPYEQYFGPGTRLTVT.

V is TRBV7-8 and J is TRBJ1-4, with 7 positions matching TRBD1. CDR3 length: 14 residues. Germline CDR1 and CDR2: SGHVS and FQNEAQ. J lost 7 bases, V lost 2 bases, and 4 bases had no gene match. CDR3 bases: TGTGCCAGCAGCTTATGGTCAGGGGGTGAAAAACTGTTTTTT. Residues: CASSLWSGGEKLFF.

This clone is a singleton in its sample. J is TRBJ2-5 and V is TRBV27; 10 bases map to TRBD1. The CDR3 sequence is 15 residues long. With V trimmed by 5 bases and J by 5 bases, 8 bases remained unmatched. Germline V CDR1 and CDR2: MNHEY, SMNVEV (reference sequence). CDR3: CASSPGTGEVETQYF. CDR3 DNA: TGTGCCAGCAGTCCCGGGACAGGGGAGGTTGAGACCCAGTACTTC.

This sequence joins TRBV11-2 and TRBJ2-6; D is ambiguous. The V end was cut by 1 base, the J end by 2 bases, with 9 bases between. Germline V gene lookup returns CDR1 SGHAT and CDR2 FQNNGV. The CDR3 is 16 amino acids. CDR3 in DNA: TGTGCCAGCAGCTTAGGTCGAGGCGCTGGGGCCAACGTCCTGACTTTC. It codes for CASSLGRGAGANVLTF.

Concerning this clone itself: Relative to the germline gene, one junction end is altered; a read error may explain this. This sample includes further DNA sequences coding for the same CDR3. The chain joins TRBV2 to TRBJ2-5; a weak D match, TRBD2 (6 bases). The CDR3 runs 12 residues. CDR1 is SNHLY and CDR2 is FYNNEI in the germline V gene. The CDR3 loop reads CASRRDQETQYF. In DNA form, the CDR3 reads TGTGCCAGCAGGCGGGACCAGGAGACCCAGTACTTC.

V gene TRBV7-9 combines with J gene TRBJ2-7, with a tentative D call TRBD2 (6 bases). Germline V lookup: CDR1 SEHNR, CDR2 FQNEAQ (reference sequence). The V gene lost 5 bases and the J gene lost 5 bases, with 13 bases spanning the gap. The CDR3 is made up of 13 amino acids. In DNA, the CDR3 is TGTGCCAGCAGCATGGGGGGTACCCACGAGCAGTACTTC. Amino acid sequence: CASSMGGTHEQYF.

The rearrangement uses TRBV5-1 and TRBJ1-1, with 8 bases that match TRBD1. CDR3 length: 15 residues. The germline CDR1 and CDR2 sequences are SGHRS and YFSETQ. V was pared by 4 bases and J by 3 bases, with 8 bases of the junction left unmatched. The CDR3 spells CASSPRQGMYTEAFF. Here the CDR3 DNA reads TGCGCCAGCAGCCCCCGACAGGGGATGTACACTGAAGCTTTCTTT.

The chain joins TRBV29-1 to TRBJ2-3; D gene unclear. Germline V gives CDR1 SQVTM, CDR2 ANQGSEA. The CDR3 sequence is 13 residues long. Trimming pared 1 base from V and 4 bases from J, leaving 9 bases between. The CDR3 region has the DNA TGCAGCGTTGAAGCGAGGCTAGCAGATACGCAGTATTTT. Translating it yields CSVEARLADTQYF.